The 6 T cell receptor beta chains below all came from one sample that was sequenced in a study of T cell responses to AZD1222 COVID-19 vaccine. The method was immunoSEQ multiplex PCR; TCRdb's version includes in-frame clones alone and lacks a portion of them. The sample has about 56,000 clones; roughly 80% are singletons. The input for sequencing was peripheral blood, taken 28 days after the second AZD1222 dose. Receptors were obtained from an adult who received the AZD1222 COVID-19 vaccine.

The gene calls are TRBV10-1 and TRBJ2-1; maybe TRBD2 (6 bases). The CDR3 has 14 residues. CDR1 is WNHNN, CDR2 SYGVQD, per germline (reference sequence). The germline V and J ends were trimmed by 3 bases and 4 bases, with 10 bases remaining between them. The CDR3 here is CASSDGSDYNEQFF. The CDR3 nucleotides read TGCGCCAGCAGTGACGGGAGCGATTACAATGAGCAGTTCTTC.

This clone was found a few times. The rearrangement uses TRBV15 and TRBJ2-2; 7 bases match TRBD1. The CDR3 covers 17 residues. With V trimmed by 2 bases and J by 5 bases, 11 bases remained unmatched. The germline V gene has CDR1 LNHNV and CDR2 YYDKDF (reference sequence). For the CDR3, the DNA is TGTGCCACCAGCAGATTTTTGACAGGGCGTCGGACCGGGGAGCTGTTTTTT. It specifies CATSRFLTGRRTGELFF.

The V gene is TRBV19, the J gene TRBJ1-1; D may be TRBD1 (5 bases). Trimming took off 5 bases at V and 4 bases at J, with 11 bases between the two ends. CDR3 size: 13 residues. CDR1 LNHDA and CDR2 SQIVND come from the germline V gene (reference sequence). The CDR3 coding sequence is TGTGCCAGTAGTCCCGGGGGGTTCACTGAAGCTTTCTTT. It encodes CASSPGGFTEAFF.

The chain is built from TRBV7-9 and TRBJ2-2, with D uncertain. Germline V gene data show CDR1 as SEHNR and CDR2 as FQNEAQ (reference sequence). Trimming stripped 1 base from V and 9 bases from J, with 6 bases between. CDR3 length equals 12 residues. The CDR3 coding sequence is TGTGCCAGCAGCTTAGTAAGCCGGGAGCTGTTTTTT. Encoded protein: CASSLVSRELFF.

The J gene is TRBJ1-6, the V gene TRBV11-2; unclear D gene. With 6 bases removed from V and 9 bases from J, the gap between germline ends came to 9 bases. There are 12 residues in the CDR3. Per germline, CDR1 SGHAT and CDR2 FQNNGV. The CDR3 loop is CASRKNGSPLHF. In DNA form, the CDR3 reads TGTGCCAGCAGGAAGAACGGTTCACCCCTCCACTTT.

The gene calls are TRBV6-1 and TRBJ1-1, with D unresolved. The length of the CDR3 is 16 residues. CDR1 and CDR2 (germline): MNHNS, SASEGT. Deletions cut 3 bases from V and 12 bases from J, with 26 bases between. The CDR3 bases are TGTGCCAGCAGTGACACCATGGTTACGACGGTGAAAGGGACTTTCTTT. Protein sequence: CASSDTMVTTVKGTFF.